This record looks at one T cell receptor (beta chain) sequence and its context. Other DNA variants within this sample encode the same CDR3. This CDR3 has 15 amino acids. The germline V gene has CDR1 SGHTA and CDR2 FQGNSA. V gave up 5 bases and J gave up 2 bases; unmatched junction bases: 5. The source of the sample is a study of cytomegalovirus exposure and HLA in healthy donors. The PCR contained 60 Vbeta and 13 Jbeta primers. TCRdb keeps only in-frame clones here, not all; method: immunoSEQ multiplex PCR. This table has about 200,000 clones, about four fifths appearing once. The sequence derives from a woman aged 18-30 years in good health and CMV-seronegative. The chain employs TRBV7-2 and TRBJ1-5, with TRBD1 matching 8 bases. The source material was PBMCs. In DNA, the CDR3 is TGTGCCAGCAGCACAACAGGGGGAGGCAATCAGCCCCAGCATTTT. It specifies CASSTTGGGNQPQHF.